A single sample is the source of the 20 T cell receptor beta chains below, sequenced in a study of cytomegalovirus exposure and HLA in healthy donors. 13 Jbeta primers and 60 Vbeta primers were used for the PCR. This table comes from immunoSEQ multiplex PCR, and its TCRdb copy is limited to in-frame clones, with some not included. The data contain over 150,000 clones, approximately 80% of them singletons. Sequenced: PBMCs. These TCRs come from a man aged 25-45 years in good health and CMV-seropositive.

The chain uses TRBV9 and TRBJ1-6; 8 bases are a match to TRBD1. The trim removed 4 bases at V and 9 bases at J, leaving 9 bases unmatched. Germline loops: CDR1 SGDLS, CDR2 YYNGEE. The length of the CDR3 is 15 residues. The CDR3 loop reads CASSPGQGIGSPLHF. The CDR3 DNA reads TGTGCCAGCAGCCCCGGACAGGGTATAGGTTCACCCCTCCACTTT.

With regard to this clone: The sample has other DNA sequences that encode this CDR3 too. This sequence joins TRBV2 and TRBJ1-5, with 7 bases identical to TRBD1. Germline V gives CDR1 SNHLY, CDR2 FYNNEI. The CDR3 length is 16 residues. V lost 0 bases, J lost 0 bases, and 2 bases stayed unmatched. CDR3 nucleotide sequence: TGTGCCAGCAGTGAAGCACAGGGGAATAGCAATCAGCCCCAGCATTTT. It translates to CASSEAQGNSNQPQHF. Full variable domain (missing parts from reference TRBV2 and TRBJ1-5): EPEVTQTPSHQVTQMGQEVILRCVPISNHLYFYWYRQILGQKVEFLVSFYNNEISEKSEIFDDQFSVERPDGSNFTLKIRSTKLEDSAMYFCASSEAQGNSNQPQHFGDGTRLSIL.

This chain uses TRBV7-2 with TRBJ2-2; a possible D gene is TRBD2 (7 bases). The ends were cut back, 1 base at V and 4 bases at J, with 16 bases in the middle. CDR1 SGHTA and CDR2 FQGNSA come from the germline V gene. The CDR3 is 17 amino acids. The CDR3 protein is CASSLVAAGGLTGELFF. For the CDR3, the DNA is TGTGCCAGCAGCTTAGTGGCCGCCGGGGGGCTCACCGGGGAGCTGTTTTTT.

The DNA of the CDR3 is TGTGCCAGCATTAGGAGGGGGGGGTGTCAGCCCCAGCATTTT. Its protein product is CASIRRGGCQPQHF. The J gene is TRBJ1-5, the V gene TRBV27; D is perhaps TRBD1 (6 bases). The V and J ends lost 7 bases and 6 bases respectively, with 16 bases between them. The germline gives CDR1 MNHEY, CDR2 SMNVEV (reference sequence). The CDR3 sequence is 14 residues long.

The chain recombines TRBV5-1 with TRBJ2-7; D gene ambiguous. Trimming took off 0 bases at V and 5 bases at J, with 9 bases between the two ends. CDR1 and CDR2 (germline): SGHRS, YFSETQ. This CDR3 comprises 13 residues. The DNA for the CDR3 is TGCGCCAGCAGCTTGGCCCGACTCCACGAGCAGTACTTC. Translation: CASSLARLHEQYF. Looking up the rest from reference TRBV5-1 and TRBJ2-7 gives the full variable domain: KAGVTQTPRYLIKTRGQQVTLSCSPISGHRSVSWYQQTPGQGLQFLFEYFSETQRNKGNFPGRFSGRQFSNSRSEMNVSTLELGDSALYLCASSLARLHEQYFGPGTRLTVT.

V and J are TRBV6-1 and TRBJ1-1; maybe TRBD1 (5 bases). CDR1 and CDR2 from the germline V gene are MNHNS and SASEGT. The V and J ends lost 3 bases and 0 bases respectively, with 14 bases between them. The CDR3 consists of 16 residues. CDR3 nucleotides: TGTGCCAGCAGTGAGCGCGATACCAGGGTGAACACTGAAGCTTTCTTT. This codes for CASSERDTRVNTEAFF.

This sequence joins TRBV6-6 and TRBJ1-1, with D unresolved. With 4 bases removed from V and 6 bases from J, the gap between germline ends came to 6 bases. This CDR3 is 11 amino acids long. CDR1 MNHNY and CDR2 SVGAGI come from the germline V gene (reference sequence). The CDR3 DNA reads TGTGCCAGCAGTTTGAGCGCTGAAGCTTTCTTT. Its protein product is CASSLSAEAFF.

The CDR3 bases are TGTGCCAGCAGTTACGGGCTAGCGGGAGGATGGAATGAGCAGTTCTTC. It translates to CASSYGLAGGWNEQFF. The genes are TRBV6-6 and TRBJ2-1; 11 positions agree with TRBD2. After removal of 2 bases from V and 7 bases from J, the junction contained 7 bases not matched to a gene. The CDR3 is 16 amino acids. Germline-derived CDR1 and CDR2 are MNHNY and SVGAGI (reference sequence).

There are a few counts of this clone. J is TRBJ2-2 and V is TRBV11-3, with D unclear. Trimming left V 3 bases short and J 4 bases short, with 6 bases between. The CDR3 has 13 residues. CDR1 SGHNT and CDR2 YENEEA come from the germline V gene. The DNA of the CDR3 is TGTGCCAGCAGCTTGAGTACCACCGGGGAGCTGTTTTTT. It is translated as CASSLSTTGELFF.

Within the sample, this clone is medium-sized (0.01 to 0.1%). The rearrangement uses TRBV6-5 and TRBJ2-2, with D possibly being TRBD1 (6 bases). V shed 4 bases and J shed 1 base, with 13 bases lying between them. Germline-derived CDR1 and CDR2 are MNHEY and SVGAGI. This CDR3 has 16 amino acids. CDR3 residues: CASSSSGDVNTGELFF. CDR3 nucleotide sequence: TGTGCCAGCAGTTCGTCAGGGGACGTGAACACCGGGGAGCTGTTTTTT.

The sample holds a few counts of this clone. The CDR3 spells CASSFREVGTEAFF. In nucleotides, the CDR3 is TGTGCCAGCAGTTTCAGGGAAGTAGGGACTGAAGCTTTCTTT. The chain links TRBV27 to TRBJ1-1, with D maybe TRBD1 (5 bases). Germline V gene data show CDR1 as MNHEY and CDR2 as SMNVEV (reference sequence). V lost 3 bases and J 5 bases, leaving 13 bases between the germline ends. The CDR3 consists of 14 residues.

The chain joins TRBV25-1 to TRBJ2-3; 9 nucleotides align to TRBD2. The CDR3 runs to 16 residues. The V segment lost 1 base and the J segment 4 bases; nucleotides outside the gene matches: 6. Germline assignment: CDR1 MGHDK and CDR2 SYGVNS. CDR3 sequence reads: CASSEWGGGAADTQYF. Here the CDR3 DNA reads TGTGCCAGCAGTGAATGGGGCGGGGGGGCCGCAGATACGCAGTATTTT. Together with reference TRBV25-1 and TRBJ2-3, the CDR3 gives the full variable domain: EADIYQTPRYLVIGTGKKITLECSQTMGHDKMYWYQQDPGMELHLIHYSYGVNSTEKGDLSSESTVSRIRTEHFPLTLESARPSHTSQYLCASSEWGGGAADTQYFGPGTRLTVL.

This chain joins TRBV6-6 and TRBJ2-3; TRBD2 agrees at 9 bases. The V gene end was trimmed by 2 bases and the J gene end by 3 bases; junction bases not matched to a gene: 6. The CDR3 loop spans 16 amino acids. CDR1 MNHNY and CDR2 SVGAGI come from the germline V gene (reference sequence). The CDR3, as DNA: TGTGCCAGCAGTTACAATCTAGCGGGGAGGACAGATACGCAGTATTTT. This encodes CASSYNLAGRTDTQYF.

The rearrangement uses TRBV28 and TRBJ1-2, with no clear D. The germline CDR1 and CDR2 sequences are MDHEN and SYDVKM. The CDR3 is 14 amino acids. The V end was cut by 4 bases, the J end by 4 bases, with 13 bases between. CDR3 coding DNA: TGTGCCAGCAGTTCCCCGGGGAGGGCCTATGGCTACACCTTC. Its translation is CASSSPGRAYGYTF.

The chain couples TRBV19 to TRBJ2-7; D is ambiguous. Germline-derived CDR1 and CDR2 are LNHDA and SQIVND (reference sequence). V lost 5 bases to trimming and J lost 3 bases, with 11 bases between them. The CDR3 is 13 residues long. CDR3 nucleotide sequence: TGTGCCAGTAGTGCCTTCCTAGGCTACGAGCAGTACTTC. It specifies CASSAFLGYEQYF. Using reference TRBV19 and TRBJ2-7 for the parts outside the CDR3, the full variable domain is DGGITQSPKYLFRKEGQNVTLSCEQNLNHDAMYWYRQDPGQGLRLIYYSQIVNDFQKGDIAEGYSVSREKKESFPLTVTSAQKNPTAFYLCASSAFLGYEQYFGPGTRLTVT.

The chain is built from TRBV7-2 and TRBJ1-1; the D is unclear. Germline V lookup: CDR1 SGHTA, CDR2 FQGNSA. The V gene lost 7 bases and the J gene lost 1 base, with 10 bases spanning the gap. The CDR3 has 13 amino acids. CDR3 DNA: TGTGCCAGCAAATCCCCCGGGAACACTGAAGCTTTCTTT. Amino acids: CASKSPGNTEAFF.

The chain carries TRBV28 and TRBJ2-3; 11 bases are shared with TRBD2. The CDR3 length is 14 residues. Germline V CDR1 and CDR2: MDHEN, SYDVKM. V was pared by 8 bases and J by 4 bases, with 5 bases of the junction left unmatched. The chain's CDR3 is CASLLAGGPDTQYF. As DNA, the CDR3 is TGTGCCAGCCTCCTAGCGGGAGGCCCAGATACGCAGTATTTT.

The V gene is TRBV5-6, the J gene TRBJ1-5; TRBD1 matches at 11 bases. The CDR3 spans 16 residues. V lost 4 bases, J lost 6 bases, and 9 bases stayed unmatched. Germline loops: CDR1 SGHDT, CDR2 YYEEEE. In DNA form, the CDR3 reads TGTGCCAGCAGCACCGGACAGGGGGCAAGAGGTCAGCCCCAGCATTTT. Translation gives CASSTGQGARGQPQHF.

CDR3 bases: TGTGCCAGCAGTGAAACAGGGGGTCAGCCCCAGCATTTT. It translates to CASSETGGQPQHF. This sequence joins TRBV6-5 and TRBJ1-5, with 8 bases aligning to TRBD1. The junction had 3 bases not matched to a gene; V was cut back by 5 bases and J by 6 bases. The CDR3 is 13 residues long. CDR1 and CDR2 (germline): MNHEY, SVGAGI.

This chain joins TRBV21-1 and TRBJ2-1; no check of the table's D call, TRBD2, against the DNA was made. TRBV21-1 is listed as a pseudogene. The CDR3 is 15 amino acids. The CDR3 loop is CASSAVPGLVIGRFF. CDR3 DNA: TGTGCCAGCAGCGCCGTACCGGGACTAGTAATCGGGCGGTTCTTC.